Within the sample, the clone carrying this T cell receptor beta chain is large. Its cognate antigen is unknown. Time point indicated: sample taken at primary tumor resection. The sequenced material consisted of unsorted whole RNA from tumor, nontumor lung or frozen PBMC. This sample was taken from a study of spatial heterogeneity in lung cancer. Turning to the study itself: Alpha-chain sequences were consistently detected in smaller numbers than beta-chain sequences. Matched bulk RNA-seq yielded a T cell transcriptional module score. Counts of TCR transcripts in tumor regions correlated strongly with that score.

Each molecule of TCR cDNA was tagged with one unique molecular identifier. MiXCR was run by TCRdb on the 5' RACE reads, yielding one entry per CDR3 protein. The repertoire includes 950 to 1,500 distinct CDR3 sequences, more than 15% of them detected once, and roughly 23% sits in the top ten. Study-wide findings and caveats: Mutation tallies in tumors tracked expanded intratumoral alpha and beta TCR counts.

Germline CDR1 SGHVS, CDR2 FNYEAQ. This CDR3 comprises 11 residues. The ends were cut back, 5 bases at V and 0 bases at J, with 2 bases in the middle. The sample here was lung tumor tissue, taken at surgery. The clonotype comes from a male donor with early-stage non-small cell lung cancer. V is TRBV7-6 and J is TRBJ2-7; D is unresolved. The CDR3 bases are TGTGCCAGCAGCAACTCCTACGAGCAGTACTTC. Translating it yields CASSNSYEQYF.